The 16 T cell receptor beta chains listed next were all sequenced from one sample in a study of a mutant IDH1 vaccine in newly diagnosed glioma. Using immunoSEQ multiplex PCR, the repertoire was profiled, and TCRdb retains in-frame clones only, with some absent. The table records 40,000 or so clones, around 84% of them present only once. Time point given: week 11, during vaccination. The investigators gave 300 ug of mutant IDH1 20-mer peptide in each vaccine dose, together with topical imiquimod. Antigens for these TCRs are unknown. The input for sequencing was PBMCs, taken from a glioma patient whose treatment included an IDH1 peptide vaccine. The receptor source for this set is a middle-aged man with glioma.

The chain combines TRBV4-1 with TRBJ1-4; 9 positions match TRBD1. The CDR3 totals 11 residues. The germline V gene has CDR1 MGHRA and CDR2 YSYEKL. V was clipped by 4 bases and J by 14 bases; unmatched bases: 2. The CDR3 loop is CASSRGQGLFF. CDR3 sequence (DNA): TGCGCCAGCAGCCGCGGACAGGGGCTGTTTTTT.

This clone has just a few counts. This chain connects TRBV7-6 to TRBJ1-2; the D is unclear. Germline CDR1 is SGHVS and CDR2 is FNYEAQ. The V gene lost 5 bases and the J gene lost 6 bases, with 16 bases spanning the gap. The CDR3 is 14 residues long. CDR3 nucleotides: TGTGCCAGCAGCCTATCCTGGGGATCTCATGGCTACACCTTC. Translating it yields CASSLSWGSHGYTF.

The CDR3 reads CASSLWGEEQYF. As DNA, the CDR3 is TGTGCCAGCAGCTTATGGGGGGAAGAGCAGTACTTC. This chain connects TRBV7-2 to TRBJ2-7, with a weak D call TRBD2 (6 bases). Trimming pared 2 bases from V and 7 bases from J, leaving 9 bases between. Germline V CDR1 and CDR2: SGHTA, FQGNSA. The CDR3 has 12 residues.

The chain uses TRBV2 and TRBJ2-7; D uncertain. This CDR3 spans 12 amino acids. V was shortened by 6 bases and J by 2 bases, with 8 bases between the two germline ends. CDR1 is SNHLY, CDR2 FYNNEI, per germline. CDR3 DNA: TGTGCCAGCAGCCCCCAACCCTACGAGCAGTACTTC. Translated, it gives CASSPQPYEQYF.

Only one count was recorded for this clone. The chain recombines TRBV5-1 with TRBJ1-2; no firm D call. This CDR3 has 14 residues. Germline values: CDR1 SGHRS, CDR2 YFSETQ. V was trimmed by 9 bases and J by 2 bases, leaving 17 bases between them. CDR3 nucleotides: TGCGCCACTCGAGAGGGCAGAATAAACTATGGCTACACCTTC. This translates into CATREGRINYGYTF. Full variable domain (remainder filled in from reference TRBV5-1 and TRBJ1-2): KAGVTQTPRYLIKTRGQQVTLSCSPISGHRSVSWYQQTPGQGLQFLFEYFSETQRNKGNFPGRFSGRQFSNSRSEMNVSTLELGDSALYLCATREGRINYGYTFGSGTRLTVV.

This chain uses TRBV19 with TRBJ2-7; D is perhaps TRBD2 (6 bases). The CDR3 runs to 15 residues. V lost 0 bases to trimming and J lost 3 bases, with 12 bases between them. Germline CDR1 and CDR2: LNHDA and SQIVND (reference sequence). The CDR3 spells CASSIDSGLIYEQYF. DNA of the CDR3: TGTGCCAGTAGTATAGATAGCGGTCTTATCTACGAGCAGTACTTC.

The chain is built from TRBV6-5 and TRBJ1-5; TRBD1 is a possible D gene (6 bases). The V gene lost 7 bases and the J gene lost 5 bases, with 18 bases spanning the gap. The CDR3 runs 15 residues. The germline V gene encodes CDR1 MNHEY and CDR2 SVGAGI. CDR3 region: CASTQTRGADQPQHF. CDR3 bases: TGTGCCAGCACCCAGACACGGGGGGCCGATCAGCCCCAGCATTTT.

The chain uses TRBV4-3 and TRBJ1-5; D is uncertain. This CDR3 region has 16 residues. The V end lost 4 bases, the J end lost 6 bases, and 19 bases lay between the germline ends. Germline V gene sequence: CDR1 LGHNA, CDR2 YSLEER. The CDR3: CASSPDLNRVRQPQHF. The CDR3 nucleotides read TGCGCCAGCAGCCCCGATTTAAATAGGGTTCGTCAGCCCCAGCATTTT.

The rearrangement links TRBV7-2 to TRBJ2-7; 10 nucleotides line up with TRBD1. Trimming took 5 bases from V and 6 from J; bases not matched to a gene: 4. The CDR3 is made up of 13 amino acids. Looked up from germline, CDR1 is SGHTA and CDR2 is FQGNSA. CDR3 nucleotide sequence: TGTGCCAGCAGCCGACAGGGGGCGAGCGAGCAGTACTTC. Translating it yields CASSRQGASEQYF. Full variable domain (rest looked up from reference TRBV7-2 and TRBJ2-7): GAGVSQSPSNKVTEKGKDVELRCDPISGHTALYWYRQSLGQGLEFLIYFQGNSAPDKSGLPSDRFSAERTGGSVSTLTIQRTQQEDSAVYLCASSRQGASEQYFGPGTRLTVT.

The chain employs TRBV6-5 and TRBJ2-7; D tentatively reads TRBD1 or TRBD2 (5 bases each). Germline V lookup: CDR1 MNHEY, CDR2 SVGAGI. V lost 0 bases, J lost 7 bases, and 19 bases lay in between. The CDR3 contains 16 residues. The CDR3 DNA sequence: TGTGCCAGCAGTTACTCGGCCGGGACCGGGTCCGGGGAGCAGTACTTC. Protein product: CASSYSAGTGSGEQYF.

This chain joins TRBV18 and TRBJ2-7, with no clear D. This CDR3 comprises 11 residues. Germline values: CDR1 KGHSH, CDR2 LQKENI. Trimming removed 8 bases from V and 3 bases from J, with 8 bases in between. The CDR3 region has the DNA TGTGCCAGCCAAGGATACTACGAGCAGTACTTC. This codes for CASQGYYEQYF.

This clone was seen just once. The chain couples TRBV6-6 to TRBJ2-5; 12 bases align to TRBD2. This CDR3 has 14 amino acids. Germline assignment: CDR1 MNHNY and CDR2 SVGAGI (reference sequence). The trim removed 7 bases at V and 7 bases at J, leaving 7 bases unmatched. In nucleotides, the CDR3 is TGTGCCAGCACCCAGACTAGCGGGAGTTCGACCCAGTACTTC. Translation gives CASTQTSGSSTQYF.

This clone was observed a handful of times. V is TRBV18 and J is TRBJ2-7; no reliable D call. In germline, CDR1 is KGHSH, CDR2 LQKENI. The CDR3 consists of 13 residues. V lost 2 bases and J lost 2, with 7 bases in between. CDR3 region: CASSPSGAYEQYF. The CDR3 DNA sequence: TGTGCCAGCTCACCATCTGGGGCCTACGAGCAGTACTTC. The whole variable domain, remainder taken from reference TRBV18 and TRBJ2-7, is NAGVMQNPRHLVRRRGQEARLRCSPMKGHSHVYWYRQLPEEGLKFMVYLQKENIIDESGMPKERFSAEFPKEGPSILRIQQVVRGDSAAYFCASSPSGAYEQYFGPGTRLTVT.

This clone has just a few counts. The chain uses TRBV5-1 and TRBJ2-7, with D tentatively TRBD1 (5 bases). Looked up from germline, CDR1 is SGHRS and CDR2 is YFSETQ. This CDR3 spans 15 amino acids. Trimming left V 4 bases short and J 1 base short, with 15 bases between. The CDR3 region has the DNA TGCGCCAGCAGCCCAGAAGGCGGACAATCCTACGAGCAGTACTTC. Amino acids: CASSPEGGQSYEQYF. Filled out from reference TRBV5-1 and TRBJ2-7, the complete variable domain reads KAGVTQTPRYLIKTRGQQVTLSCSPISGHRSVSWYQQTPGQGLQFLFEYFSETQRNKGNFPGRFSGRQFSNSRSEMNVSTLELGDSALYLCASSPEGGQSYEQYFGPGTRLTVT.

This clone was detected only a few times. This chain connects TRBV4-1 to TRBJ2-6; D is perhaps TRBD1 (7 bases). The CDR3 covers 20 residues. The germline V gene has CDR1 MGHRA and CDR2 YSYEKL. V gave up 4 bases and J gave up 0 bases, with 22 bases separating them. CDR3 DNA: TGCGCCAGCAGCCCTGGATTAAGGGGGCGGGGAAGCTCTGGGGCCAACGTCCTGACTTTC. This encodes CASSPGLRGRGSSGANVLTF.

The V gene is TRBV28, the J gene TRBJ1-5; tentatively, D is TRBD1 (5 bases). Trimming pared 3 bases from V and 11 bases from J, leaving 14 bases between. The CDR3 covers 13 residues. Germline V gene data show CDR1 as MDHEN and CDR2 as SYDVKM. The CDR3 here is CASSLFPQGAQHF. CDR3 DNA: TGTGCCAGCAGTTTGTTCCCCCAGGGAGCCCAGCATTTT.